Below, one TCR beta chain is given with its context. This sample stems from a study of OX40 agonist ivuxolimab in advanced cancers. Study background: It was ivuxolimab, an agonistic anti-OX40 (CD134) antibody, that patients were treated with. Enrolled patients in dose escalation had cancers that were hepatocellular carcinoma, melanoma, renal cell or head and neck cancer.

The CDR3 is 18 amino acids. V dropped 0 bases and J dropped 3; count of bases not matched to a gene: 8. CDR1 is SGHDN and CDR2 is FVKESK in the germline V gene. Libraries were prepared by immunoSEQ multiplex PCR; TCRdb keeps only in-frame clonotypes and omits some of them. The data hold about 90,000 clones, with 75% to 90% observed a single time. The rearrangement links TRBV14 to TRBJ2-1; TRBD2 matches 10 bases. Sequencing used CD4+ or CD8+ T cells sorted from blood, obtained in a trial of the OX40 agonist ivuxolimab. The source of this sequence is an adult with an advanced solid tumor such as melanoma, head and neck, liver or kidney cancer. The chain's CDR3 is CASSQDVPSGGYYNEQFF. Here the CDR3 DNA reads TGTGCCAGCAGCCAAGATGTCCCTAGCGGGGGATACTACAATGAGCAGTTCTTC.